In its sample, the clone carrying this T cell receptor (beta chain) was seen once. Its antigen is currently unknown. TCRdb's table, derived via immunoSEQ multiplex PCR, lists solely in-frame clones and lacks some. Found here are over 250,000 clones, around 87% of them singletons; the top ten hold approximately 3.4%. The sample belongs to a study of Ad26.COV2.S vaccination and SARS-CoV-2 variants. On the study more broadly: Ad26.COV2.S, an intramuscular injection, was given once or twice 56 days apart.

Study-level results: Vaccine and placebo recipients had comparable breadth of non-spike TCRs.

CDR3 size: 18 residues. Germline trimming cut 5 bases from V and 1 base from J; bases unmatched to any gene: 12. Germline CDR1 is SGHTA and CDR2 is FQGTGA. Noted treatment: roughly 18 received Ad26.COV2.S at low or high dose, single or two shots; a few received placebo; per-sample allocation not given. Collection of the samples took place on day 63 after the first injection of vaccine or placebo. This specimen was peripheral blood, taken in a trial of Ad26.COV2.S vaccine versus placebo. The receptor comes from a person aged 18-65 years who received the Ad26.COV2.S COVID-19 vaccine or a placebo. The rearrangement uses TRBV7-3 and TRBJ2-2, with TRBD2 identical over 8 bases. This CDR3 reads CASSLFVGSGGNTGELFF. For the CDR3, the DNA is TGTGCCAGCAGCCTCTTCGTAGGGAGCGGGGGGAACACCGGGGAGCTGTTTTTT.